Each of the 31 T cell receptor beta chains below was sequenced from the same sample in a study of regulatory T cells in long-lasting Graves disease. iRepertoire HTBI primers and Arm-PCR of CDR3 regions built TCR beta libraries. Via MiXCR, TCRdb re-called the multiplex PCR reads, giving one row per CDR3 protein. The sample includes a few hundred thousand distinct CDR3 sequences, over 9.5% of them seen just once. The time point here: newly diagnosed GD, antithyroid drugs for less than 3 months. PBMC-extracted RNA yielded the TCR library. The sample also formed part of further work on T cells in Graves' hyperthyroidism and ophthalmopathy.

Sequenced material: peripheral blood mononuclear cells (PBMCs), taken at new diagnosis, from a patient treated with antithyroid drugs. These receptors all stem from a woman aged 18-29 years with Graves disease.

This clonotype turned up a few times. For the CDR3, the DNA is TGTGCCAGCAGCCGGGGGCCCGGGGGCGATGAAAAACTGTTTTTT. It is translated as CASSRGPGGDEKLFF. The chain couples TRBV14 to TRBJ1-4; tentative D call: TRBD1 (6 bases). Trimming pared 4 bases from V and 6 bases from J, leaving 15 bases between. Looked up from germline, CDR1 is SGHDN and CDR2 is FVKESK. The CDR3 totals 15 residues.

V and J are TRBV5-5 and TRBJ2-7, with 10 bases lining up with TRBD2. After removal of 3 bases from V and 2 bases from J, the junction contained 11 bases not matched to a gene. Germline V gives CDR1 SGHKS, CDR2 YYEKEE (reference sequence). This CDR3 is built from 17 residues. CDR3 protein: CASSSLTSGLATYEQYF. The CDR3 DNA is TGTGCCAGCAGCTCACTAACTTCGGGACTAGCGACCTACGAGCAGTACTTC.

This clonotype was counted many times. The chain recombines TRBV12-3 or TRBV12-4 with TRBJ2-5, with unresolved D. This CDR3 has 14 amino acids. Trimming shortened V by 2 bases and J by 2 bases, and 9 bases separated the two germline ends. The CDR3 loop reads CASSLTREQETQYF. The CDR3 DNA follows: TGTGCCAGCAGTTTAACAAGAGAACAAGAGACCCAGTACTTC.

Ten or more counts support this clonotype. V is TRBV11-2 and J is TRBJ2-7; D uncertain. CDR1 SGHAT and CDR2 FQNNGV come from the germline V gene. This CDR3 spans 11 amino acids. The ends were cut back, 3 bases at V and 6 bases at J, with 6 bases in the middle. CDR3 sequence: CASSLFTEQYF. For the CDR3, the DNA is TGTGCCAGCAGCTTGTTTACCGAGCAGTACTTC.

This clonotype was counted at least ten times. This chain links TRBV2 with TRBJ1-4; no firm D call. Trimming left V 6 bases short and J 6 bases short, with 5 bases between. Looked up from germline, CDR1 is SNHLY and CDR2 is FYNNEI. CDR3 length: 11 residues. The CDR3 DNA reads as TGTGCCAGCAGATTAGATGAAAAACTGTTTTTT. As protein: CASRLDEKLFF.

This clonotype came up many times. The rearrangement uses TRBV11-2 and TRBJ2-2, with TRBD2 matching over 10 bases. V lost 2 bases to trimming and J lost 7 bases; unmatched junction nucleotides: 7. CDR3 size: 16 residues. Germline V lookup: CDR1 SGHAT, CDR2 FQNNGV. As DNA, the CDR3 is TGTGCCAGCAGCTTACATCTCACTAGCGGGAACGGGGAGCTGTTTTTT. Its protein is CASSLHLTSGNGELFF.

The sample holds many counts of this clonotype. V and J are TRBV7-2 and TRBJ2-7; D remains ambiguous. From germline, CDR1 is SGHTA and CDR2 FQGNSA. V was trimmed by 5 bases and J by 5 bases, leaving 7 bases between them. The CDR3 sequence is 11 residues long. The CDR3 loop reads CASSGSHEQYF. The CDR3 DNA reads as TGTGCCAGCAGCGGCTCTCACGAGCAGTACTTC.

This clonotype was seen repeatedly, ten times or more. V is TRBV7-2 and J is TRBJ2-7; D is possibly TRBD2 (6 bases). Germline V CDR1 and CDR2: SGHTA, FQGNSA. V gave up 1 base and J gave up 5 bases, with 15 bases separating them. The CDR3 runs 15 residues. Here the CDR3 reads CASSLDGTSGDEQYF. The CDR3 DNA reads TGTGCCAGCAGCTTAGACGGGACCTCGGGGGACGAGCAGTACTTC.

The chain carries TRBV12-3 or TRBV12-4 and TRBJ2-1; possibly TRBD2 for D (7 bases). The CDR3 is 15 residues long. Trimming left V 1 base short and J 6 bases short, with 13 bases between. The CDR3 is CASSLGTGGINEQFF. The CDR3 region has the DNA TGTGCCAGCAGTTTAGGTACGGGGGGCATCAATGAGCAGTTCTTC.

This clonotype was observed many times. V gene TRBV3-1 combines with J gene TRBJ2-3; 7 positions match TRBD2. The J segment lost 4 bases and the V segment lost 4 bases, leaving 5 bases of the junction unmatched. The CDR3 is made up of 14 amino acids. Germline V CDR1 and CDR2: LGHDT, YNNKEL (reference sequence). CDR3 protein: CASSPLRGADTQYF. CDR3 sequence (DNA): TGTGCCAGCAGCCCCCTCCGGGGGGCAGATACGCAGTATTTT.

As concerns this clonotype: The germline gene is not matched at one end of the junction; a read error may be the cause. The rearrangement joins TRBV6-1 to TRBJ2-5; the D gene is possibly TRBD2 (6 bases). The germline gives CDR1 MNHNS, CDR2 SASEGT. The CDR3 runs 15 residues. The CDR3 region is CASSEGTRGRETQCF. The CDR3 region has the DNA TGTGCCAGCAGTGAAGGGACAAGGGGTCGGGAGACCCAGTGCTTC.

This clonotype came up many times. The V gene is TRBV6-2 or TRBV6-3, the J gene TRBJ2-1, with a possible D match to TRBD1 (6 bases). The V end was cut by 8 bases, the J end by 9 bases, with 17 bases between. Germline V CDR1 and CDR2: MNHEY, SVGEGT. CDR3 length equals 13 residues. CDR3 nucleotide sequence: TGTGCCAGCGTTCTCACCGGCAGGGGTGAGCAGTTCTTC. Its translation is CASVLTGRGEQFF.

This clonotype was picked up a small number of times. This rearrangement joins TRBV13 to TRBJ1-1; the D gene is possibly TRBD1 (5 bases). CDR3 length: 12 amino acids. In germline, CDR1 is PRHDT, CDR2 FYEKMQ (reference sequence). V was cut by 10 bases and J by 1 base, with 10 bases left in between. The CDR3 nucleotides read TGTGCCAACCGTCAGGGGAACACTGAAGCTTTCTTT. It specifies CANRQGNTEAFF.

Many counts were recorded for this clonotype. The rearrangement joins TRBV3-1 to TRBJ1-1; TRBD1 matches 7 bases. This CDR3 is built from 13 residues. With 4 bases clipped from V and 6 bases from J, the junction kept 5 bases outside the gene matches. The germline V gene has CDR1 LGHDT and CDR2 YNNKEL (reference sequence). DNA of the CDR3: TGTGCCAGCAGCCGGGGACAGATCCCTGAAGCTTTCTTT. This translates into CASSRGQIPEAFF.

This chain uses TRBV9 with TRBJ2-5; 7 bases are a match to TRBD2. Looked up from germline, CDR1 is SGDLS and CDR2 is YYNGEE. The CDR3 has 15 amino acids. V was pared by 7 bases and J by 3 bases, with 12 bases of the junction left unmatched. The CDR3 protein is CASSTNGGWEETQYF. Written as DNA, the CDR3 is TGTGCCAGCTCCACTAACGGGGGGTGGGAAGAGACCCAGTACTTC.

This clonotype was seen just once. The conserved final phenylalanine or tryptophan is absent from the CDR3, which likely points to a read error. The V and J genes are TRBV6-2 or TRBV6-3 and TRBJ1-1; possibly TRBD1 for D (5 bases). The CDR3 contains 11 residues. The germline V and J ends were trimmed by 8 bases and 5 bases, with 9 bases remaining between them. CDR1 MNHEY and CDR2 SVGEGT come from the germline V gene. The CDR3 here is CASYKGTEAFL. DNA for the CDR3: TGTGCCAGCTATAAGGGGACTGAAGCTTTCCTT.

There are many counts of this clonotype. This chain links TRBV6-2 or TRBV6-3 with TRBJ2-5; no clear D gene. Trimming shortened V by 6 bases and J by 3 bases, and 11 bases separated the two germline ends. CDR1 is MNHEY, CDR2 SVGEGT, per germline. CDR3 size: 13 residues. The CDR3 DNA follows: TGTGCCAGCAGCCTAGTATCCGAAGAGACCCAGTACTTC. Its protein is CASSLVSEETQYF.

This clonotype was observed at least ten times. The chain links TRBV12-3 or TRBV12-4 to TRBJ2-1; D is possibly TRBD2 (6 bases). V was shortened by 6 bases and J by 6 bases, with 12 bases between the two germline ends. There are 13 residues in the CDR3. The CDR3 sequence: CASSYSGGNEQFF. DNA of the CDR3: TGTGCCAGCAGCTATTCCGGGGGCAATGAGCAGTTCTTC.

This clonotype was observed at least ten times. V gene TRBV12-3 or TRBV12-4 combines with J gene TRBJ2-2, with 10 bases matching TRBD1. CDR3 size: 15 residues. Trimming cost V 4 bases and J 4 bases; bases outside gene matches: 3. CDR3 bases: TGTGCCAGCAGTTCGGGACAGGGGTTCACCGGGGAGCTGTTTTTT. Translated, it gives CASSSGQGFTGELFF.

Ten or more counts support this clonotype. V gene TRBV2 combines with J gene TRBJ2-7; TRBD2 might be the D (6 bases). The V and J ends lost 7 bases and 4 bases respectively, with 14 bases between them. The germline V gene encodes CDR1 SNHLY and CDR2 FYNNEI. The length of the CDR3 is 13 residues. The chain's CDR3 is CASTEAGLYEQYF. In DNA form, the CDR3 reads TGTGCCAGCACCGAGGCGGGGCTTTACGAGCAGTACTTC.

This clonotype was picked up many times. The chain couples TRBV6-1 to TRBJ2-1; D possibly corresponds to TRBD2 (6 bases). This CDR3 is 17 amino acids long. With 6 bases removed from V and 0 bases from J, the gap between germline ends came to 18 bases. Germline CDR1 and CDR2: MNHNS and SASEGT. The CDR3 DNA is TGTGCCAGCAGACCACAAAGTGGGGGGTTCTCCTACAATGAGCAGTTCTTC. As protein: CASRPQSGGFSYNEQFF.

This clonotype was counted at least ten times. This chain links TRBV29-1 with TRBJ2-5; the D gene is possibly TRBD1 (5 bases). V was cut by 2 bases and J by 4 bases, with 5 bases left in between. The germline CDR1 and CDR2 sequences are SQVTM and ANQGSEA. The CDR3 totals 11 residues. The CDR3 DNA reads TGCAGCGTTGAAACAGGAGAGACCCAGTACTTC. Translated, it gives CSVETGETQYF. The full variable domain, rest sourced from reference TRBV29-1 and TRBJ2-5, is SAVISQKPSRDICQRGTSLTIQCQVDSQVTMMFWYRQQPGQSLTLIATANQGSEATYESGFVIDKFPISRPNLTFSTLTVSNMSPEDSSIYLCSVETGETQYFGPGTRLLVL.

The chain has TRBV4-3 and TRBJ2-7; D is unclear. V was shortened by 1 base and J by 4 bases, with 11 bases between the two germline ends. The CDR3 covers 14 residues. The germline gives CDR1 LGHNA, CDR2 YSLEER. CDR3 protein: CASSQGKASYEQYF. The CDR3 region has the DNA TGCGCCAGCAGCCAAGGGAAAGCTAGTTACGAGCAGTACTTC.

This clonotype was seen at least ten times. The V and J genes are TRBV28 and TRBJ1-4; D gene unclear. The CDR3 covers 12 residues. Germline values: CDR1 MDHEN, CDR2 SYDVKM. Trimming took off 6 bases at V and 4 bases at J, with 6 bases between the two ends. Here the CDR3 reads CASSEINEKLFF. The CDR3 DNA reads TGTGCCAGCAGCGAGATTAATGAAAAACTGTTTTTT.

There are many counts of this clonotype. The chain joins TRBV27 to TRBJ1-1; tentatively, D is TRBD1 (6 bases). Trimming shortened V by 1 base and J by 4 bases, and 10 bases separated the two germline ends. This CDR3 has 14 amino acids. CDR1 MNHEY and CDR2 SMNVEV come from the germline V gene (reference sequence). The CDR3 protein is CASSLLRGGTEAFF. DNA for the CDR3: TGTGCCAGCAGTTTATTACGAGGGGGCACTGAAGCTTTCTTT.

The chain links TRBV24-1 to TRBJ2-7, with D hard to call. V was clipped by 8 bases and J by 0 bases, with 10 bases between them. Germline V CDR1 and CDR2: KGHDR, SFDVKD. CDR3 length equals 13 residues. As DNA, the CDR3 is TGTGCCACCAAGAAAGGCAGCTCCTACGAGCAGTACTTC. This sequence encodes CATKKGSSYEQYF.

This clonotype was detected many times. The chain's CDR3 is CASSLSPDTDTQYF. In nucleotides, the CDR3 is TGTGCCAGCAGTTTAAGTCCGGATACAGATACGCAGTATTTT. The chain recombines TRBV28 with TRBJ2-3; the D is unclear. The length of the CDR3 is 14 residues. Trimming shortened V by 2 bases and J by 3 bases, and 9 bases separated the two germline ends. Per germline, CDR1 MDHEN and CDR2 SYDVKM.

This clonotype was observed at least ten times. CDR3 in amino acids: CASSDSSNQPQHF. In DNA form, the CDR3 reads TGTGCCAGCAGTGACAGTAGCAATCAGCCCCAGCATTTT. J is TRBJ1-5 and V is TRBV2; D call uncertain. With 3 bases removed from V and 0 bases from J, the gap between germline ends came to 3 bases. The germline CDR1 and CDR2 sequences are SNHLY and FYNNEI. The CDR3 has 13 residues.

Ten or more counts support this clonotype. The rearrangement links TRBV20-1 to TRBJ2-5, with D hard to call. CDR1 is DFQATT, CDR2 SNEGSKA, per germline (reference sequence). The CDR3 totals 14 residues. The germline V and J ends were trimmed by 1 base and 1 base, with 10 bases remaining between them. This CDR3 reads CSARAYSRQETQYF. The CDR3 nucleotides are TGCAGTGCTAGAGCATACAGTCGCCAAGAGACCCAGTACTTC.

This chain uses TRBV14 with TRBJ1-2; no definite D call. CDR3 length equals 14 residues. Trimming took off 4 bases at V and 4 bases at J, with 13 bases between the two ends. Germline assignment: CDR1 SGHDN and CDR2 FVKESK. This CDR3 is CASSPPGRSYGYTF. The CDR3 DNA follows: TGTGCCAGCAGCCCGCCAGGTCGGAGCTATGGCTACACCTTC.

This clonotype has at least ten counts. The chain carries TRBV10-3 and TRBJ1-1; D is perhaps TRBD1 (6 bases). Germline CDR1 is ENHRY and CDR2 is SYGVKD. Between the trimmed V and J ends, which lost 11 bases and 10 bases, there was a span of 29 bases. The CDR3 has 15 amino acids. CDR3 in DNA: TGTGCCGTCCACAGGGCCGTTCGGGTTGGGCCTGGAGCTTTCTTT. Amino acids: CAVHRAVRVGPGAFF.